The 19 T cell receptor beta chains in this list originate from one sample, sequenced in a study of T-cell memory formation after mild COVID-19. TCRdb reanalysed the 5' RACE reads using MiXCR and keeps one entry per CDR3 protein. The sample comprises roughly 40,000 distinct CDR3 sequences, about 7.3% of which are singletons, and about 1.5% rests with the top ten. What was sequenced was PBMCs or a T cell subset sorted from them (not recorded which). All receptors come from a young man who had mild COVID-19 (a few samples of this study predate the infection). Cell type and time point are not known.

The genes are TRBV5-1 and TRBJ2-5; 8 bases line up with TRBD2. Germline V gene lookup returns CDR1 SGHRS and CDR2 YFSETQ. CDR3 length: 15 amino acids. V lost 0 bases to trimming and J lost 4 bases; unmatched junction nucleotides: 5. The CDR3 DNA follows: TGCGCCAGCAGCTTGGGCGTTGCGGGAGGAGAGACCCAGTACTTC. Translation gives CASSLGVAGGETQYF. The full variable domain, in which reference TRBV5-1 and TRBJ2-5 provide the parts outside the CDR3, is KAGVTQTPRYLIKTRGQQVTLSCSPISGHRSVSWYQQTPGQGLQFLFEYFSETQRNKGNFPGRFSGRQFSNSRSEMNVSTLELGDSALYLCASSLGVAGGETQYFGPGTRLLVL.

This chain links TRBV4-3 with TRBJ1-6, with a weak D call TRBD1 (5 bases). The CDR3 has 15 amino acids. Germline lookup yields CDR1 LGHNA and CDR2 YSLEER. The V end lost 0 bases, the J end lost 10 bases, and 13 bases lay between the germline ends. Here the CDR3 DNA reads TGCGCCAGCAGCCAAGAACAGGCAATGCGGTCACCCCTCCACTTT. Translated, it gives CASSQEQAMRSPLHF.

The chain combines TRBV7-9 with TRBJ1-6; no reliable D call. From germline, CDR1 is SEHNR and CDR2 FQNEAQ (reference sequence). The CDR3 runs 13 residues. The V end lost 3 bases, the J end lost 8 bases, and 8 bases lay between the germline ends. The CDR3 DNA follows: TGTGCCAGCAGCTTTCTGATTGATTCACCCCTCCACTTT. Translating it yields CASSFLIDSPLHF.

This clonotype came up a few times. The chain joins TRBV4-1 to TRBJ1-1; D gene ambiguous. V lost 3 bases, J lost 0 bases, and 8 bases lay in between. Germline CDR1 is MGHRA and CDR2 is YSYEKL. The CDR3 runs 14 residues. The CDR3 region is CASSQVFMNTEAFF. In DNA form, the CDR3 reads TGCGCCAGCAGCCAGGTCTTCATGAACACTGAAGCTTTCTTT.

This clonotype was observed a handful of times. The genes are TRBV4-2 and TRBJ1-1; the D is unclear. Germline V CDR1 and CDR2: LGHNA, YNFKEQ. This CDR3 comprises 15 residues. The V gene lost 1 base and the J gene lost 0 bases, with 9 bases spanning the gap. CDR3 residues: CASSQVGRLNTEAFF. Here the CDR3 DNA reads TGTGCCAGCAGCCAAGTGGGCAGACTGAACACTGAAGCTTTCTTT.

This clonotype came up a few times. The CDR3 region has the DNA TGCAGTGCTAGAGAATTGAACACTGAAGCTTTCTTT. Encoded protein: CSARELNTEAFF. The chain has TRBV20-1 and TRBJ1-1, with D hard to call. Trimming shortened V by 0 bases and J by 0 bases, and 2 bases separated the two germline ends. The germline V gene encodes CDR1 DFQATT and CDR2 SNEGSKA (reference sequence). The CDR3 length is 12 residues.

This clonotype was seen a few times. The V call is TRBV24-1, the J call TRBJ1-4, with D tentatively TRBD1 (6 bases). The germline V gene has CDR1 KGHDR and CDR2 SFDVKD. This CDR3 spans 15 amino acids. Trimming pared 4 bases from V and 8 bases from J, leaving 16 bases between. The CDR3, as DNA: TGTGCCACCAGTGACCCCAGGGGACCTGGGGAAAAACTGTTTTTT. It is translated as CATSDPRGPGEKLFF.

The chain has TRBV27 and TRBJ2-7; D gene ambiguous. The germline CDR1 and CDR2 sequences are MNHEY and SMNVEV (reference sequence). CDR3 size: 16 residues. Trimming cost V 5 bases and J 0 bases, with 17 bases left between them. CDR3 region: CASSPLVSAASYEQYV. As DNA, the CDR3 is TGTGCCAGCAGTCCCTTGGTTTCGGCGGCCTCCTACGAGCAGTACGTC.

This clonotype has more than one count but fewer than ten. The chain combines TRBV7-8 with TRBJ2-5; 7 nucleotides align to TRBD1. V shed 5 bases, J shed 7 bases, and the junction held 13 bases outside the gene matches. The CDR3 extends over 15 amino acids. The germline gives CDR1 SGHVS, CDR2 FQNEAQ. CDR3 coding DNA: TGTGCCAGCAGCGAAAGCCGGACAGGTCAGGGGACCCAGTACTTC. Translated, it gives CASSESRTGQGTQYF.

This chain uses TRBV5-1 with TRBJ2-1, with 12 bases that match TRBD2. CDR3 length: 16 residues. Germline V lookup: CDR1 SGHRS, CDR2 YFSETQ. J was trimmed by 4 bases and V by 5 bases; bases with no gene match: 7. CDR3 coding DNA: TGCGCCAGCAGTCCCCTAGCGGGGGGGCAATACAATGAGCAGTTCTTC. Translated, it gives CASSPLAGGQYNEQFF.

This clonotype was seen at least ten times. V gene TRBV10-3 combines with J gene TRBJ1-1; perhaps TRBD1 as D (5 bases). Germline CDR1 is ENHRY and CDR2 is SYGVKD. Deletions cut 7 bases from V and 1 base from J, with 7 bases between. The CDR3 is 12 amino acids. CDR3 DNA sequence: TGTGCCATCATGGGGACGAACACTGAAGCTTTCTTT. Protein sequence: CAIMGTNTEAFF.

The chain couples TRBV7-8 to TRBJ2-5; D ambiguous. Per the germline V gene, CDR1 is SGHVS and CDR2 is FQNEAQ. V lost 1 base, J lost 7 bases, and 10 bases lay in between. The CDR3 totals 13 residues. The CDR3 nucleotides read TGTGCCAGCAGCTTAGTAGTGGTGAGGACCCAGTACTTC. Translated: CASSLVVVRTQYF.

This clonotype has at least ten counts. CDR3 residues: CSAKQGPMNTEAFF. CDR3 DNA sequence: TGCAGTGCTAAACAGGGACCCATGAACACTGAAGCTTTCTTT. The V gene is TRBV20-1, the J gene TRBJ1-1, with D tentatively TRBD1 (6 bases). V was trimmed by 4 bases and J by 0 bases, leaving 12 bases between them. CDR1 and CDR2 (germline): DFQATT, SNEGSKA (reference sequence). The CDR3 runs 14 residues.

There are a few counts of this clonotype. The chain joins TRBV5-1 to TRBJ2-5, with 9 nucleotides matching TRBD2. Germline V gene sequence: CDR1 SGHRS, CDR2 YFSETQ. The CDR3 runs to 15 residues. With 5 bases clipped from V and 1 base from J, the junction kept 6 bases outside the gene matches. The CDR3 nucleotides read TGCGCCAGCAGTAATCTAGCGGGGAGCCAAGAGACCCAGTACTTC. It translates to CASSNLAGSQETQYF. Full variable domain (outside the CDR3, taken from reference TRBV5-1 and TRBJ2-5): KAGVTQTPRYLIKTRGQQVTLSCSPISGHRSVSWYQQTPGQGLQFLFEYFSETQRNKGNFPGRFSGRQFSNSRSEMNVSTLELGDSALYLCASSNLAGSQETQYFGPGTRLLVL.

This clonotype is labeled medium-sized. The V and J genes are TRBV5-1 and TRBJ1-1, with 8 bases lining up with TRBD1. This CDR3 is built from 14 residues. CDR1 SGHRS and CDR2 YFSETQ come from the germline V gene. V shed 4 bases, J shed 2 bases, and the junction held 4 bases outside the gene matches. CDR3 nucleotides: TGCGCCAGCAGCACCGGACAGGGTAACACTGAAGCTTTCTTT. Protein: CASSTGQGNTEAFF.

The rearrangement joins TRBV6-2 or TRBV6-3 to TRBJ1-6; TRBD1 is a possible D gene (6 bases). The germline CDR1 and CDR2 sequences are MNHEY and SVGEGT. The CDR3 is 18 residues long. V was clipped by 2 bases and J by 10 bases, with 24 bases between them. The CDR3 spells CASSYNQGQLNYGSPLHF. The CDR3 nucleotides are TGTGCCAGCAGTTACAATCAAGGACAGCTAAATTATGGATCACCCCTCCACTTT.

The CDR3 nucleotides are TGCGCCACCACCCAGGGGGCGAAGGGAGATACGCAGTATTTT. Protein product: CATTQGAKGDTQYF. The chain is built from TRBV5-1 and TRBJ2-3; 8 bases fit TRBD1. The V segment lost 9 bases and the J segment 5 bases; nucleotides outside the gene matches: 11. This CDR3 contains 14 residues. Looked up from germline, CDR1 is SGHRS and CDR2 is YFSETQ.

This clonotype was counted only a few times. The V call is TRBV5-1, the J call TRBJ2-1, with no clear D. Trimming pared 3 bases from V and 3 bases from J, leaving 16 bases between. The germline gives CDR1 SGHRS, CDR2 YFSETQ. CDR3 length: 16 residues. The CDR3 region is CASSWPRAGFYNEQFF. The CDR3 DNA follows: TGCGCCAGCAGCTGGCCCCGGGCAGGTTTCTACAATGAGCAGTTCTTC.

This clonotype turned up a few times. The V and J genes are TRBV12-3 or TRBV12-4 and TRBJ2-1; D not resolved. The CDR3 totals 11 residues. V was cut by 10 bases and J by 2 bases, with 6 bases left in between. CDR3 protein: CATSAYNEQFF. The CDR3 DNA follows: TGTGCCACCTCGGCCTACAATGAGCAGTTCTTC.